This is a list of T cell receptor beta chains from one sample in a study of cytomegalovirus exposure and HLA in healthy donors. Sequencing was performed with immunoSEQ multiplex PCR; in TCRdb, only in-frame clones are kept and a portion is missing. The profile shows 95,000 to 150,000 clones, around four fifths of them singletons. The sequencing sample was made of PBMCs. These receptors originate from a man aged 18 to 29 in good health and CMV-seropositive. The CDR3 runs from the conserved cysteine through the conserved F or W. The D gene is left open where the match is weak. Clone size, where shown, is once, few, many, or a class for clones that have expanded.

CDR3nt: TGTGCCAGCAGCTTGGGGACAACGAACCTATATGGCTACACCTTC
CDR3aa: CASSLGTTNLYGYTF
abundance: NA
v_gene: TRBV7-9
j_gene: TRBJ1-2
d_gene: NA

CDR3nt: TGTGCCAGCTCACGGGACAGCTACAATGAGCAGTTCTTC
CDR3aa: CASSRDSYNEQFF
abundance: NA
v_gene: TRBV18
j_gene: TRBJ2-1
d_gene: TRBD1

CDR3nt: TGCGCCAGCAGCGTGACAGAGAACACTGAAGCTTTCTTT
CDR3aa: CASSVTENTEAFF
abundance: NA
v_gene: TRBV5-1
j_gene: TRBJ1-1
d_gene: NA

CDR3nt: TGTGCCAGCAGTGTAGGGGATAATTCACCCCTCCACTTT
CDR3aa: CASSVGDNSPLHF
abundance: NA
v_gene: TRBV6-4
j_gene: TRBJ1-6
d_gene: NA

CDR3nt: TGTGCCAGCAGGGCGGAACGGCGGGATACGCAGTATTTT
CDR3aa: CASRAERRDTQYF
abundance: NA
v_gene: TRBV2
j_gene: TRBJ2-3
d_gene: NA

CDR3nt: TGTGCCAGTATGGCGTGGGAGTTCTCTGGAAACACCATATATTTT
CDR3aa: CASMAWEFSGNTIYF
abundance: NA
v_gene: TRBV19
j_gene: TRBJ1-3
d_gene: NA

CDR3nt: TGTGCCAGCAGCTCGGGGACAGGTCAAGAGACCCAGTACTTC
CDR3aa: CASSSGTGQETQYF
abundance: once
v_gene: TRBV5-4
j_gene: TRBJ2-5
d_gene: TRBD1

CDR3nt: TGTGCCAGCAGTGAAGGTCCTTTTTGGCAGGGTGGCGGGGAGCTGTTTTTT
CDR3aa: CASSEGPFWQGGGELFF
abundance: NA
v_gene: TRBV6-1
j_gene: TRBJ2-2
d_gene: NA

CDR3nt: TGTGCCAGCAGCGTAGCATTAGGGGGCTATGGCTACACCTTC
CDR3aa: CASSVALGGYGYTF
abundance: NA
v_gene: TRBV9
j_gene: TRBJ1-2
d_gene: NA

CDR3nt: TGTGCCAGCAGTTCGGGTTATGGCTACACCTTC
CDR3aa: CASSSGYGYTF
abundance: NA
v_gene: TRBV2
j_gene: TRBJ1-2
d_gene: NA

CDR3nt: TGTGCCAGCAGCTTGGGGCAGAATCAGCCCCAGCATTTT
CDR3aa: CASSLGQNQPQHF
abundance: NA
v_gene: TRBV11-2
j_gene: TRBJ1-5
d_gene: NA

CDR3nt: TGTGCCAGCAGCTTTTTGACAGTTATAGGGGAGACCCAGTACTTC
CDR3aa: CASSFLTVIGETQYF
abundance: NA
v_gene: TRBV11-2
j_gene: TRBJ2-5
d_gene: NA

CDR3nt: TGTGCCAGCAGTCTCGGGACAGGGGGCGGTCAGCCCCAGCATTTT
CDR3aa: CASSLGTGGGQPQHF
abundance: NA
v_gene: TRBV6-1
j_gene: TRBJ1-5
d_gene: TRBD1

CDR3nt: TGTGCCAGCAGCGGATCAGGGGAACAAGAGACCCAGTACTTC
CDR3aa: CASSGSGEQETQYF
abundance: NA
v_gene: TRBV7-7
j_gene: TRBJ2-5
d_gene: NA

CDR3nt: TGTGCCAGCAGTGTGAGCAGGGAAGGCATTGGGCAGTACTTC
CDR3aa: CASSVSREGIGQYF
abundance: NA
v_gene: TRBV6-1
j_gene: TRBJ2-7
d_gene: NA

CDR3nt: TGTGCAAGTCGCTCTTTTTGGGGGCCAGGGCCTGGGAATCAGCCCCAGCATTTT
CDR3aa: CASRSFWGPGPGNQPQHF
abundance: once
v_gene: TRBV12-2
j_gene: TRBJ1-5
d_gene: NA

CDR3nt: TGTGCCAGCAGCCTGGGAGGGTCCTACGAGCAGTACTTC
CDR3aa: CASSLGGSYEQYF
abundance: NA
v_gene: TRBV11-2
j_gene: TRBJ2-7
d_gene: TRBD2

CDR3nt: TGTGCCAGCAGTAGGGACACCTATGGCTACACCTTC
CDR3aa: CASSRDTYGYTF
abundance: NA
v_gene: TRBV6-6
j_gene: TRBJ1-2
d_gene: NA

CDR3nt: TGTGCCAGCAGAGGAGGGGGGGGGTACTACGAGCAGTACTTC
CDR3aa: CASRGGGGYYEQYF
abundance: NA
v_gene: TRBV6-1
j_gene: TRBJ2-7
d_gene: NA

CDR3nt: TGTGCCACCTACGAGGTAGCGGGGTCCAATGAGCAGTTCTTC
CDR3aa: CATYEVAGSNEQFF
abundance: NA
v_gene: TRBV6-5
j_gene: TRBJ2-1
d_gene: TRBD2

CDR3nt: TGCAGCGTTGAAACAGGGTTCCACGAGCAGTACTTC
CDR3aa: CSVETGFHEQYF
abundance: NA
v_gene: TRBV29-1
j_gene: TRBJ2-7
d_gene: NA

CDR3nt: TGTGCCAGTAGTATTGGTAGCCTGGTCGTGGCTGAGCAGTTCTTC
CDR3aa: CASSIGSLVVAEQFF
abundance: NA
v_gene: TRBV19
j_gene: TRBJ2-1
d_gene: NA

CDR3nt: TGTGCCAGCCTAAAAGGAGGCCGCTACTACGAGCAGTACTTC
CDR3aa: CASLKGGRYYEQYF
abundance: NA
v_gene: TRBV18
j_gene: TRBJ2-7
d_gene: NA

CDR3nt: TGTGCCAGCAGTGAAGCGCCGACAGGCCTCCTGTATGGCTACACCTTC
CDR3aa: CASSEAPTGLLYGYTF
abundance: NA
v_gene: TRBV6-1
j_gene: TRBJ1-2
d_gene: NA

CDR3nt: TGTGCCAGCAGAAGAGGGGACAGGGGGCCCTACGAGCAGTACTTC
CDR3aa: CASRRGDRGPYEQYF
abundance: few
v_gene: TRBV6-5
j_gene: TRBJ2-7
d_gene: TRBD1

CDR3nt: TGTGCCAGCAGTGTGGGGCCGGGACTACACTATGAAAATGAGCAGTTCTTC
CDR3aa: CASSVGPGLHYENEQFF
abundance: NA
v_gene: TRBV5-6
j_gene: TRBJ2-1
d_gene: TRBD2

CDR3nt: TGTGCCAGCAGCCGAACTAACACCGGGGAGCTGTTTTTT
CDR3aa: CASSRTNTGELFF
abundance: NA
v_gene: TRBV2
j_gene: TRBJ2-2
d_gene: NA

CDR3nt: TGTGCCAGCAGTCCGCAGGGGTTCGGGGAGCTGTTTTTT
CDR3aa: CASSPQGFGELFF
abundance: NA
v_gene: TRBV28
j_gene: TRBJ2-2
d_gene: NA

CDR3nt: TGTGCCAGCAGCCCACTCAGGGGGCCGGGCACCGGGGAGCTGTTTTTT
CDR3aa: CASSPLRGPGTGELFF
abundance: once
v_gene: TRBV27
j_gene: TRBJ2-2
d_gene: TRBD1

CDR3nt: TGTGCCAGCAGAGTTGGAGGGAGCTCTGGAAACACCATATATTTT
CDR3aa: CASRVGGSSGNTIYF
abundance: NA
v_gene: TRBV6-5
j_gene: TRBJ1-3
d_gene: NA

CDR3nt: TGTGCCAGCAGTCCGGGACAGCCTTCGAACACTGAAGCTTTCTTT
CDR3aa: CASSPGQPSNTEAFF
abundance: few
v_gene: TRBV6-5
j_gene: TRBJ1-1
d_gene: TRBD1

CDR3nt: TGTGCCGGACTAGCGGGGGGTTCGAACACCGGGGAGCTGTTTTTT
CDR3aa: CAGLAGGSNTGELFF
abundance: NA
v_gene: TRBV30
j_gene: TRBJ2-2
d_gene: TRBD2

CDR3nt: TGTGCCAGCAGTTCGGGTTATGGAAATACTGAAGCTTTCTTT
CDR3aa: CASSSGYGNTEAFF
abundance: NA
v_gene: TRBV6-4
j_gene: TRBJ1-1
d_gene: NA

CDR3nt: TGTGCCAGCAGCTCGGGGTCAAGCAATCAGCCCCAGCATTTT
CDR3aa: CASSSGSSNQPQHF
abundance: NA
v_gene: TRBV5-6
j_gene: TRBJ1-5
d_gene: NA

CDR3nt: TGTGCCAGCAGCCCGTCAGTTGTGGTGACTGAAGCTTTCTTT
CDR3aa: CASSPSVVVTEAFF
abundance: once
v_gene: TRBV7-9
j_gene: TRBJ1-1
d_gene: NA

CDR3nt: TGCAGCGTCAGGGGAGTCCTCTCTGGAAACACCATATATTTT
CDR3aa: CSVRGVLSGNTIYF
abundance: NA
v_gene: TRBV29-1
j_gene: TRBJ1-3
d_gene: NA

CDR3nt: TGTGCCAGCAGCCCCGGGGGGTCCTATAATTCACCCCTCCACTTT
CDR3aa: CASSPGGSYNSPLHF
abundance: NA
v_gene: TRBV9
j_gene: TRBJ1-6
d_gene: NA

CDR3nt: TGTGCCAGCAGCGAGGGAGACCACACTGAAGCTTTCTTT
CDR3aa: CASSEGDHTEAFF
abundance: NA
v_gene: TRBV6-5
j_gene: TRBJ1-1
d_gene: NA